This T cell receptor beta chain was captured in a study of CD8+CD57+ T cells in acquired aplastic anemia. Study-wide context: The study obtained an average of about 3.4 ug of DNA from sorted CD4+ and CD8+ cells.

Genomic DNA served as template for TCR beta VDJ and CDR3 profiling. TCRdb passed the reads through MiXCR, listing each CDR3 protein once. The profile covers approximately 160,000 distinct CDR3 sequences, with 40% to 55% appearing a single time and about 2.9% taken by the ten largest. This clonotype was found many times. What it binds is unknown. Study outcomes and limitations: The CD8+ Simpson's diversity of patients and controls was not significantly different.

CDR3 length equals 16 residues. J gave up 7 bases and V 3 bases, and 12 bases lay outside the gene matches. Only patients with CD8+CD57+ cell expansion on flow cytometry were chosen for sequencing. What was sequenced was sorted CD4+, CD8+, or CD8+CD57+ T cells (not recorded which) from PBMCs. The gene calls are TRBV12-3 or TRBV12-4 and TRBJ1-5; 7 positions agree with TRBD1. The clonotype originates from a human donor with aplastic anemia. The CDR3 loop is CASSLASTGLGQPQHF. In DNA, the CDR3 is TGTGCCAGCAGTTTGGCTTCGACAGGGCTGGGGCAGCCCCAGCATTTT.